A selection of T cell receptor beta chains follows, all from one sample in a study of blood T cells in healthy people across ages. One entry per CDR3 protein results from TCRdb running MiXCR on the 5' RACE reads. The sample holds about a million distinct CDR3 sequences, 30% to 40% seen once. Sample: blood. The receptors stem from a man aged 18 to 30 in good health. Both conserved end residues are part of each CDR3. The order of the fields is clone size, V gene, J gene, D gene, CDR3 DNA, CDR3 protein. A D gene is named only where the DNA matches it firmly. The size field is filled for only some rows; it gives once, few, many or a size class.

abundance: many
v_gene: TRBV20-1
j_gene: TRBJ2-5
d_gene: TRBD1
CDR3nt: TGCAGTGTCTCCCAGGGGGCCATGCCAGCATCCCTCGAAGCCCAGTACTTC
CDR3aa: CSVSQGAMPASLEAQYF

abundance: -
v_gene: TRBV6-2/TRBV6-3
j_gene: TRBJ1-1
d_gene: -
CDR3nt: TGTGCCAGCAAAAGCGTGAACACTGAAGCTTTCTTT
CDR3aa: CASKSVNTEAFF

abundance: few
v_gene: TRBV20-1
j_gene: TRBJ1-2
d_gene: -
CDR3nt: TGCAGTGTACAGGACGGTGCTAACTATGGCTACACCTTC
CDR3aa: CSVQDGANYGYTF

abundance: -
v_gene: TRBV6-6
j_gene: TRBJ1-1
d_gene: -
CDR3nt: TGTGCCAGCAGGGTATATAACACTGAAGCTTTCTTT
CDR3aa: CASRVYNTEAFF

abundance: -
v_gene: TRBV9
j_gene: TRBJ2-5
d_gene: TRBD1
CDR3nt: TGTGCCAGCAGCGCAGGACAGGGGGCTAATGAGCAGTACTTC
CDR3aa: CASSAGQGANEQYF

abundance: few
v_gene: TRBV20-1
j_gene: TRBJ1-2
d_gene: -
CDR3nt: TGCAGTGCCCGTATCGGTGGCGGTAACTATGGCTACACCTTC
CDR3aa: CSARIGGGNYGYTF

abundance: few
v_gene: TRBV3-1
j_gene: TRBJ1-2
d_gene: -
CDR3nt: TGTGCCAGCAGCCAAGAGGGAACAGAGGGGTATGGCTACACCTTC
CDR3aa: CASSQEGTEGYGYTF

abundance: -
v_gene: TRBV28
j_gene: TRBJ2-4
d_gene: TRBD1
CDR3nt: TGTGCCAGCAGTTTAGGGCAGGGGGCATTTTTGGGCAAAAACATTCAGTACTTC
CDR3aa: CASSLGQGAFLGKNIQYF

abundance: -
v_gene: TRBV11-1
j_gene: TRBJ1-5
d_gene: -
CDR3nt: TGTGCCAGCAGCTTATTTGCAGGGGACAATCAGCCCCAGCATTTT
CDR3aa: CASSLFAGDNQPQHF

abundance: -
v_gene: TRBV3-1
j_gene: TRBJ1-6
d_gene: -
CDR3nt: TGTGCCAGCAGCCAAGTAGGGTTAAACTCACCCCTCCACTTT
CDR3aa: CASSQVGLNSPLHF

abundance: -
v_gene: TRBV11-2
j_gene: TRBJ2-1
d_gene: -
CDR3nt: TGTGCCAGCAGCTTAGAAAAGAGCTCCTACAATGAGCAGTTCTTC
CDR3aa: CASSLEKSSYNEQFF

abundance: few
v_gene: TRBV12-3/TRBV12-4
j_gene: TRBJ2-7
d_gene: -
CDR3nt: TGTGCCAGCAGTTTAGGCTCAGGCGACGGGTACGAGCAGTACTTC
CDR3aa: CASSLGSGDGYEQYF